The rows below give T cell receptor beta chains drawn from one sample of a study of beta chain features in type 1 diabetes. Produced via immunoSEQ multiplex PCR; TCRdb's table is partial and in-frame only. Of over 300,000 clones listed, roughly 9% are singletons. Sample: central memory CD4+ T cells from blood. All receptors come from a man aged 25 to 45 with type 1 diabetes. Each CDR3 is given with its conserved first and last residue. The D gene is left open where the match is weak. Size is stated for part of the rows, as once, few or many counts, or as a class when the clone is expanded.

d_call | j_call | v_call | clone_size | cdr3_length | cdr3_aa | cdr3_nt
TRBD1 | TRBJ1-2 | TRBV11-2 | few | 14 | CASSRGQEHYGYTF | TGTGCCAGCAGCCGAGGACAGGAGCACTATGGCTACACCTTC
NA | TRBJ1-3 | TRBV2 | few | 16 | CASSEARYPGGNTIYF | TGTGCCAGCAGTGAAGCGCGTTATCCGGGCGGAAACACCATATATTTT
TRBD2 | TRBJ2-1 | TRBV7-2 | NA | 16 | CASSLQTSGGYNEQFF | TGTGCCAGCAGCTTACAGACTAGCGGGGGGTACAATGAGCAGTTCTTC
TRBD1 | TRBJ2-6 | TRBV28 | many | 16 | CASSGQGSSGANVLTF | TGTGCCAGCAGCGGACAGGGGTCGTCTGGGGCCAACGTCCTGACTTTC
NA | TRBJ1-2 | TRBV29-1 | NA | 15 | CSVKRAGLRGEGYTF | TGCAGCGTAAAAAGGGCGGGACTCCGGGGTGAAGGCTACACCTTC
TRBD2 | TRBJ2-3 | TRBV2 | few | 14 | CASSVAGTTDTQYF | TGTGCCAGCTCCGTAGCGGGGACCACAGATACGCAGTATTTT
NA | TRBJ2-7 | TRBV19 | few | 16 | CASSVDHRDPSYEQYF | TGTGCCAGTAGTGTCGACCACAGGGACCCCTCCTACGAGCAGTACTTC
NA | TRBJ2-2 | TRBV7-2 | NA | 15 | CASSLAGAQGGELFF | TGTGCCAGCAGCTTGGCAGGGGCGCAGGGCGGGGAGCTGTTTTTT
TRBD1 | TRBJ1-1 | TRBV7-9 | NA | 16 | CASSFMKGAPNTEAFF | TGTGCCAGCAGCTTCATGAAGGGGGCGCCGAACACTGAAGCTTTCTTT
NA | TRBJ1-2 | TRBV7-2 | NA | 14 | CASSQDSSGYGYTF | TGTGCCAGCAGCCAGGACAGTAGCGGCTATGGCTACACCTTC
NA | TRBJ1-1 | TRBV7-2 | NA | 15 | CASSPLAGGGAEAFF | TGTGCCAGCAGCCCTCTGGCGGGTGGGGGCGCTGAAGCTTTCTTT
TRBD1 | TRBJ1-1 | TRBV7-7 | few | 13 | CASSLGQGTEAFF | TGTGCTAGCAGCTTAGGACAGGGCACTGAAGCTTTCTTT
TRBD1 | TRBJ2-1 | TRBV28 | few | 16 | CASSPNSGTGNNEQFF | TGTGCCAGCAGCCCCAACTCCGGGACAGGGAACAATGAGCAGTTCTTC
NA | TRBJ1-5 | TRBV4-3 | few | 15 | CASSQDLGGGQPQHF | TGCGCCAGCAGCCAAGATCTGGGAGGGGGGCAGCCCCAGCATTTT
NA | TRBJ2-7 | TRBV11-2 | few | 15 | CASSLAGSSLYEQYF | TGTGCCAGCAGTCTCGCGGGGTCCTCCCTCTACGAGCAGTACTTC
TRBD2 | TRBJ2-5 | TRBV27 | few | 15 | CASSWRAGGRETQYF | TGTGCCAGCAGTTGGCGTGCGGGGGGCAGAGAGACCCAGTACTTC
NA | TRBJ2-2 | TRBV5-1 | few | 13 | CASSLTDTGELFF | TGCGCCAGCAGCTTGACCGACACCGGGGAGCTGTTTTTT
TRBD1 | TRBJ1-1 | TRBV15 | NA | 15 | CATSRETGDRAEAFF | TGTGCCACCAGCAGGGAAACCGGCGACAGGGCTGAAGCTTTCTTT
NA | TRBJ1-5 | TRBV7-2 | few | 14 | CASSLDPVGQPQHF | TGTGCCAGCAGCTTAGACCCGGTGGGTCAGCCCCAGCATTTT
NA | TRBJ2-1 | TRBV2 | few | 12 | CASSSSWDEQFF | TGTGCCAGCAGCTCTTCCTGGGATGAGCAGTTCTTC
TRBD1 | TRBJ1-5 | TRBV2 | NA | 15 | CASSERTGLYQPQHF | TGTGCCAGCAGTGAGCGGACAGGGCTGTATCAGCCCCAGCATTTT
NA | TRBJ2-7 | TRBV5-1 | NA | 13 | CASSLGQAAGQYF | TGCGCCAGCAGCTTGGGACAGGCGGCGGGGCAGTACTTC
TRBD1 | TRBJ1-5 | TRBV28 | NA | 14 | CASSWAGGGQPQHF | TGTGCCAGCAGTTGGGCAGGGGGAGGACAGCCCCAGCATTTT
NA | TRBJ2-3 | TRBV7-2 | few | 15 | CASNPTGTSTDTQYF | TGTGCCAGCAACCCGACAGGAACTAGCACAGATACGCAGTATTTT
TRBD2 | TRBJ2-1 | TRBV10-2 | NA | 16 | CASSELGSGGPHEQFF | TGCGCCAGCAGTGAGCTTGGTAGCGGGGGGCCCCATGAGCAGTTCTTC
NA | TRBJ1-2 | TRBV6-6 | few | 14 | CASSQFPGTDYDTF | TGTGCCAGCAGCCAGTTCCCCGGGACGGACTACGACACCTTC